This T cell receptor beta chain was profiled in a study of OX40 agonist ivuxolimab in advanced cancers. Study summary: Each dose-escalation patient presented with hepatocellular carcinoma, melanoma, renal cell or head and neck cancer. A male proportion of about 80% was recorded, with mean age about 54 years and range roughly 23 to 79. General observations from the study: Expanded clones were, on average, more numerous in CD8+ T cells than in CD4+.

V shed 4 bases, J shed 4 bases, and the junction held 3 bases outside the gene matches. Germline V gives CDR1 MNHEY, CDR2 SMNVEV (reference sequence). The CDR3 totals 14 residues. Turning to this clone: Its antigen remains unknown.

On cycle 4 day 1 and cycle 7 day 1, as well as at baseline, blood was sampled. Data came from immunoSEQ multiplex PCR; TCRdb stores just in-frame clones and leaves some out. This sample has about 34,000 clones, with approximately 80% found just once. The chain employs TRBV27 and TRBJ2-7; TRBD2 aligns across 11 bases. The specimen comprised CD4+ or CD8+ T cells sorted from blood, sampled in a trial of the OX40 agonist ivuxolimab. The clonotype comes from an adult with an advanced solid tumor such as melanoma, head and neck, liver or kidney cancer. The CDR3 reads CASSSRTSGYEQYF. In DNA, the CDR3 is TGTGCCAGCAGTTCACGGACTAGCGGGTACGAGCAGTACTTC.